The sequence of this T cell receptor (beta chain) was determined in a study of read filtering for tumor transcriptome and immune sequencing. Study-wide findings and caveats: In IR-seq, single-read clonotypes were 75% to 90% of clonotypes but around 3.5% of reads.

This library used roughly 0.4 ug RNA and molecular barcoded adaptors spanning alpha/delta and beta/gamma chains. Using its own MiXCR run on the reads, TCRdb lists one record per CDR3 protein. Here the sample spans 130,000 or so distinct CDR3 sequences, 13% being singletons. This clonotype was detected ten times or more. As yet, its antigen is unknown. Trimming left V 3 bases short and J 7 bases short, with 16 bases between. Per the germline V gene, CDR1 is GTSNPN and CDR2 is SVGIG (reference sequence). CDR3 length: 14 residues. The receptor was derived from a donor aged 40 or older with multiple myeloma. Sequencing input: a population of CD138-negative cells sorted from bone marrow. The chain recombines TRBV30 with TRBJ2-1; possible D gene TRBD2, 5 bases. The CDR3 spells CAWRRPGPGNEQFF. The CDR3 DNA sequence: TGTGCCTGGAGGAGACCGGGTCCGGGGAATGAGCAGTTCTTC.